The present T cell receptor (beta chain) was sequenced within a study of shared clonotypes between healthy human individuals. On the study more broadly: A few men and a couple of women, aged 18 to 49, were donors. Broader study findings: In this cohort, only blood was sampled, and tissue repertoires likely differ. The study drew on few donors, limiting represented genetic and exposure-history diversity.

V was trimmed by 4 bases and J by 8 bases, leaving 15 bases between them. CDR3 length: 14 residues. Germline V lookup: CDR1 SGHTA, CDR2 FQGTGA. This table comes from immunoSEQ multiplex PCR, and its TCRdb copy is limited to in-frame clones, with some not included. The table has about 460,000 clones, roughly 80% seen once. On this clone itself: What it binds is unknown.

Adult donors, all healthy and HIV-negative, had no recent acute infections or vaccinations. Sample: PBMCs. The sequence was obtained from a middle-aged woman in good health. Some clones in this sample may be carry-over from other donors' samples. This chain links TRBV7-3 with TRBJ2-1; D may be TRBD2 (5 bases). The CDR3 DNA is TGTGCCAGCAGCTCCCCTAGGACTCCCGATGAGCAGTTCTTC. This encodes CASSSPRTPDEQFF.